This T cell receptor beta chain was obtained from a study of neurological immune-mediated disorders. The study, taken as a whole, reports: The absence of shared CDR3 amino acid sequences among expanded clones across subjects suggests private repertoires in all groups.

For the unsorted libraries, 2 million PBMCs stored at -80 C served as input. The authors produced cDNA by 5'RACE using 10-nucleotide random UMIs. TCRdb passed the 5' RACE reads through MiXCR, listing each CDR3 protein once. This sample carries fewer than 85,000 distinct CDR3 sequences, 4% to 6% of them seen once, and the ten largest clones take around 2.2%. A few counts support this clonotype. The antigen is not known. The germline gives CDR1 DFQATT, CDR2 SNEGSKA (reference sequence). The CDR3 is 14 amino acids. The V segment lost 3 bases and the J segment 5 bases; nucleotides outside the gene matches: 5.

This rearrangement joins TRBV20-1 to TRBJ2-3; 10 bases line up with TRBD2. The TCR comes from a woman in her twenties or thirties with multiple sclerosis. Source material: PBMCs. Here the CDR3 DNA reads TGCAGTGCTAGGAAGCGGGGGGGTGGAGATACGCAGTATTTT. Translation gives CSARKRGGGDTQYF.